This T cell receptor (beta chain) was sequenced for a study of graft-versus-host responses after intestinal transplantation. Across the whole study: Anti-thymocyte globulin was used for induction in all recipients, who then took tacrolimus and steroids for roughly 3 years.

The authors sorted proliferating CFSE-low CD3+CD4+ and CD3+CD8+ responders after the reaction. CDR3 length equals 17 residues. The protocol was immunoSEQ multiplex PCR, while the TCRdb copy is restricted to in-frame clones and leaves out a portion. This sample has some 4,300 clones, with 29% found just once. This sequence originates from a human patient who was an organ donor for intestinal transplantation. This chain connects TRBV8-2 to TRBJ2-6; TRBD1, the table's D call, was not compared with the DNA. TRBV8-2 counts as a pseudogene. The sample here was alloreactive CD4+ T cells from a mixed lymphocyte reaction culture, taken before transplantation. Subset: CFSE-low proliferating T cells sorted from roughly six-day pre-transplant mixed lymphocyte reaction (GvH or HvG direction). The chain's CDR3 is CGKNMKITQSRANVLTF. In nucleotides, the CDR3 is TGTGGCAAAAATATGAAGATAACACAAAGTCGGGCCAACGTCCTGACTTTC.